This TCR beta chain was recovered during a study of shared clonotypes between healthy human individuals. Clones were read by immunoSEQ multiplex PCR, and TCRdb kept only the in-frame ones, dropping some. The top ten clones hold 0.35% to 0.5% of a sample with some 2.3 million clones, over 85% of them seen once. The CDR3 runs 16 residues. In germline, CDR1 is SGHDN, CDR2 FVKESK. Losses at the gene ends were 3 bases for V and 7 bases for J; bases not matched to a gene: 12. Partitioning of CD4+ cells yielded a CD45RA+ naive subset and a CD45RA-negative memory subset. With respect to this clone: Its target is unknown.

Study-wide results and caveats: Sequencing depth was predicted to influence how clonotypes are shared among donors. Naive subsets generally had larger estimated richness than memory subsets.

The clonotype comes from a man aged 18 to 30 in good health. Some clones in this sample may be carry-over from other donors' samples. The chain has TRBV14 and TRBJ1-2; 9 positions match TRBD1. Sequencing was performed on naive CD4+ T cells from PBMCs. Noted subset: CD45RA+ positively selected. CDR3 sequence (DNA): TGTGCCAGCAGCCACGGAACCGGGACAGGGAGACTTGGCTACACCTTC. Amino acids: CASSHGTGTGRLGYTF.